This T cell receptor (beta chain) originates from a study of cytomegalovirus exposure and HLA in healthy donors. General study findings and limits: Presence/absence analyses rested on an assumption that sequencing depth was roughly uniform across donors. One later analysis reportedly identified an Asian-associated ancestry cluster that showed fewer N-insertions than the approximately 700-donor mean. According to the study, 180 or so TCR beta chains were cytomegalovirus-associated.

PCR involved 60 Vbeta and 13 Jbeta primers. Per the original data handling: Counted up in a later analysis, unique TCR beta chains came to approximately 77 million, with around 9.9 million shared. The repertoire was sequenced with immunoSEQ multiplex PCR; TCRdb's copy has only in-frame clones and lacks some. The DNA gave D and trimming, while V, J and clone size come from that table. The sample holds 50,000 to 70,000 clones; around 82% are singletons and the top ten take 5.5% to 7%. About this clone: Its antigen is as yet unknown.

V was pared by 5 bases and J by 6 bases, with 10 bases of the junction left unmatched. The germline V gene has CDR1 SGHNT and CDR2 YENEEA. CDR3 length equals 15 residues. The specimen sequenced was PBMCs. V usage is TRBV11-3 and J usage is TRBJ2-1; 7 positions match TRBD2. The TCR originated in a male donor in good health and CMV-seronegative. This chain's CDR3 is CASSPTSTSLNEQFF. The CDR3 DNA follows: TGTGCCAGCAGCCCTACCTCGACTAGCCTCAATGAGCAGTTCTTC.